The 18 T cell receptor beta chains given below trace back to one sample, sequenced in a study of blood T cell repertoires in COVID-19. Sequencing was performed with immunoSEQ multiplex PCR; in TCRdb, only in-frame clones are kept and a portion is missing. The table shows more than 300,000 clones, with roughly 89% occurring only once. What was sequenced was peripheral blood. Every receptor here comes from a middle-aged woman with COVID-19, enrolled during active disease.

This clone was seen repeatedly, ten times or more. J is TRBJ2-7 and V is TRBV7-9, with 11 bases fitting TRBD2. Trimming cost V 5 bases and J 6 bases; bases outside gene matches: 9. In germline, CDR1 is SEHNR, CDR2 FQNEAQ (reference sequence). CDR3 size: 15 residues. The CDR3 bases are TGTGCCAGCAGCCCCTCACCTAGCGGGGGGCGCGAGCAGTACTTC. It codes for CASSPSPSGGREQYF.

The chain has TRBV27 and TRBJ2-7; unclear D gene. The CDR3 extends over 14 amino acids. V was shortened by 2 bases and J by 0 bases, with 8 bases between the two germline ends. Germline V gene sequence: CDR1 MNHEY, CDR2 SMNVEV (reference sequence). The CDR3 region has the DNA TGTGCCAGCAGTTTAGGGCCCACCTCCTACGAGCAGTACTTC. Residues: CASSLGPTSYEQYF.

The chain carries TRBV6-1 and TRBJ2-5; 7 bases fit TRBD1. Germline-derived CDR1 and CDR2 are MNHNS and SASEGT. The V segment lost 3 bases and the J segment 5 bases; nucleotides outside the gene matches: 3. There are 13 residues in the CDR3. In DNA form, the CDR3 reads TGTGCCAGCAGTGATGGGACAGTCGAGACCCAGTACTTC. Translation: CASSDGTVETQYF.

The gene calls are TRBV2 and TRBJ1-4; 10 bases are a match to TRBD1. J lost 7 bases, V lost 5 bases, and 7 bases had no gene match. CDR3 size: 15 residues. CDR1 is SNHLY, CDR2 FYNNEI, per germline. The CDR3 reads CASSITGQGFEKLFF. CDR3 in DNA: TGTGCCAGCAGTATTACGGGACAGGGGTTTGAAAAACTGTTTTTT.

This sequence joins TRBV5-1 and TRBJ1-4; D call uncertain. This CDR3 spans 13 amino acids. Trimming pared 4 bases from V and 6 bases from J, leaving 10 bases between. The germline V gene encodes CDR1 SGHRS and CDR2 YFSETQ. The CDR3 region is CASSRELDEKLFF. Written as DNA, the CDR3 is TGCGCCAGCAGCAGGGAGCTAGATGAAAAACTGTTTTTT.

J is TRBJ2-7 and V is TRBV18; 7 bases are shared with TRBD2. After removal of 2 bases from V and 1 base from J, the junction contained 11 bases not matched to a gene. The germline V gene has CDR1 KGHSH and CDR2 LQKENI. The CDR3 has 17 amino acids. The DNA of the CDR3 is TGTGCCAGCTCACCATTGGGGAGGGCCGGAAGTTCCTACGAGCAGTACTTC. Translation: CASSPLGRAGSSYEQYF. Supplemented by reference TRBV18 and TRBJ2-7, the full variable domain reads NAGVMQNPRHLVRRRGQEARLRCSPMKGHSHVYWYRQLPEEGLKFMVYLQKENIIDESGMPKERFSAEFPKEGPSILRIQQVVRGDSAAYFCASSPLGRAGSSYEQYFGPGTRLTVT.

The chain carries TRBV18 and TRBJ2-6, with 7 bases matching TRBD1. Germline CDR1 and CDR2: KGHSH and LQKENI. The CDR3 contains 19 residues. V was pared by 5 bases and J by 0 bases, with 13 bases of the junction left unmatched. The CDR3 protein is CASSSTTGTPSSGANVLTF. The CDR3 nucleotides read TGTGCCAGCTCATCCACGACAGGGACCCCAAGCTCTGGGGCCAACGTCCTGACTTTC.

This chain uses TRBV7-2 with TRBJ1-5, with D perhaps matching TRBD1 (5 bases). The CDR3 sequence is 15 residues long. The V end was cut by 1 base, the J end by 7 bases, with 14 bases between. Germline V gene sequence: CDR1 SGHTA, CDR2 FQGNSA. The CDR3 DNA is TGTGCCAGCAGCTTAGGACGGGGGAAAAGACAGCCCCAGCATTTT. This encodes CASSLGRGKRQPQHF.

The J gene is TRBJ1-2, the V gene TRBV6-5; D is unclear. Trimming cost V 2 bases and J 8 bases, with 15 bases left between them. Germline values: CDR1 MNHEY, CDR2 SVGAGI. CDR3 size: 14 residues. CDR3 sequence (DNA): TGTGCCAGCAGTTACCTTACTAGTGAGGGCGGCTACACCTTC. It specifies CASSYLTSEGGYTF.

The chain couples TRBV7-2 to TRBJ1-2; 8 nucleotides match TRBD1. The J segment lost 7 bases and the V segment lost 4 bases, leaving 2 bases of the junction unmatched. The germline V gene has CDR1 SGHTA and CDR2 FQGNSA. This CDR3 has 12 residues. The CDR3 region is CASSSGGVGYTF. The CDR3 coding sequence is TGTGCCAGCAGCTCAGGGGGCGTTGGCTACACCTTC.

V is TRBV7-9 and J is TRBJ2-3; TRBD1 aligns across 9 bases. The junction had 8 bases not matched to a gene; V was cut back by 1 base and J by 6 bases. Germline values: CDR1 SEHNR, CDR2 FQNEAQ (reference sequence). This CDR3 contains 16 residues. CDR3 loop: CASSLGVQGATDTQYF. The CDR3 bases are TGTGCCAGCAGCTTAGGGGTACAGGGGGCAACGGATACGCAGTATTTT.

The V gene is TRBV28, the J gene TRBJ2-2; TRBD2 agrees at 9 bases. J gave up 2 bases and V 2 bases, and 3 bases lay outside the gene matches. CDR3 length: 16 amino acids. From germline, CDR1 is MDHEN and CDR2 SYDVKM. CDR3 sequence reads: CASSLAGGPNTGELFF. The CDR3 DNA reads as TGTGCCAGCAGTTTAGCGGGAGGGCCTAACACCGGGGAGCTGTTTTTT.

The rearrangement uses TRBV4-3 and TRBJ1-1; D call uncertain. The V end was cut by 0 bases, the J end by 3 bases, with 11 bases between. The CDR3 sequence is 15 residues long. CDR1 and CDR2 (germline): LGHNA, YSLEER. The CDR3 bases are TGCGCCAGCAGCCAAGATGATCGAGCGGACACTGAAGCTTTCTTT. As protein: CASSQDDRADTEAFF.

This chain connects TRBV7-2 to TRBJ1-5; D unclear. Deletions cut 3 bases from V and 3 bases from J, with 6 bases between. The CDR3 consists of 13 residues. Germline assignment: CDR1 SGHTA and CDR2 FQGNSA. CDR3 nucleotides: TGTGCCAGCAGCTTGGCCGTCAATCAGCCCCAGCATTTT. Its protein product is CASSLAVNQPQHF.

The rearrangement joins TRBV3-1 (or the pseudogene TRBV3-2) to TRBJ1-5; D may be TRBD1 (5 bases). The CDR3 consists of 17 residues. The germline gives CDR1 LGHDT, CDR2 YNNKEL (reference sequence). The ends were cut back, 4 bases at V and 2 bases at J, with 18 bases in the middle. CDR3 loop: CASSPGLPGVGNQPQHF. In DNA, the CDR3 is TGTGCCAGCAGCCCAGGCCTTCCGGGGGTCGGCAATCAGCCCCAGCATTTT.

The chain employs TRBV3-1 (or the pseudogene TRBV3-2) and TRBJ1-3; D might be TRBD1 (5 bases). Germline V gene data show CDR1 as LGHDT and CDR2 as YNNKEL (reference sequence). V shed 4 bases and J shed 1 base, with 11 bases lying between them. This CDR3 has 15 amino acids. CDR3 coding DNA: TGTGCCAGCAGCCGCGCGACAGTATCTGGAAACACCATATATTTT. Translated, it gives CASSRATVSGNTIYF.

V is TRBV4-3 and J is TRBJ1-5, with 9 nucleotides matching TRBD1. V shed 0 bases, J shed 7 bases, and the junction held 10 bases outside the gene matches. Germline V lookup: CDR1 LGHNA, CDR2 YSLEER. The CDR3 consists of 17 residues. CDR3 DNA: TGCGCCAGCAGCCAAGATCCTCCGGACAGGGGCTGGCAGCCCCAGCATTTT. It translates to CASSQDPPDRGWQPQHF.

V is TRBV5-1 and J is TRBJ2-2; D unresolved. Germline V CDR1 and CDR2: SGHRS, YFSETQ. The CDR3 is 15 amino acids. The V end was cut by 1 base, the J end by 6 bases, with 13 bases between. The CDR3 coding sequence is TGCGCCAGCAGCTTGTATCAGGCCCAAGCCGGGGAGCTGTTTTTT. It yields the protein CASSLYQAQAGELFF.